Sequencing of this T cell receptor beta chain was carried out in a study of blood T cell repertoires in COVID-19. Looked up from germline, CDR1 is LGHDT and CDR2 is YNNKEL (reference sequence). Trimming cost V 1 base and J 5 bases, with 8 bases left between them. The CDR3 is 14 amino acids. The assay was immunoSEQ multiplex PCR, and TCRdb's table has in-frame clones only and misses some. The sample lists some 230,000 clones; approximately 85% were seen once. What was sequenced was peripheral blood. This TCR derives from an elderly woman with COVID-19, enrolled during active disease. The V call is TRBV3-1 (or the pseudogene TRBV3-2), the J call TRBJ2-2, with D possibly being TRBD2 (5 bases). The CDR3 region is CASSQGTGTGELFF. DNA of the CDR3: TGTGCCAGCAGCCAAGGAACGGGGACCGGGGAGCTGTTTTTT.